This T cell receptor beta chain appears in the sequencing data of a study of blood T cell repertoires in COVID-19 (dated by TCRdb to 2020 to 2022). Some background on the complete study: Samples from collaborators originated in the United States, Italy and Spain and spanned both the acute and convalescent phases of COVID-19. The material from the prospective study consisted of cDNA or gDNA derived from T cells, B-cell-depleted T cells, or PBMCs. The dataset comprised deeply sampled blood TCRbeta repertoires from subjects exposed to, actively infected with, or recovered from COVID-19. The repertoires were released in a freely available public database meant as a resource for research on the immune response to SARS-CoV-2. The samples were drawn from two sources: the first 160 participants of the ongoing ImmuneRACE study, and fewer than 1,500 subjects contributed by 6 global collaborators. Nearly every sample came with metadata listing a de-identified subject ID, COVID-19 status, age in years and sex. Where HLA class I and class II types were available, the types were taken from metadata supplied by the sample provider, not from assay-based typing. Overall study results and their limits: How much clinical and demographic metadata was included differed by source and by participant, and the metadata was provided uncurated.

Participants in the prospective study were enrolled through a virtual design, were aged 18 to 89 years, and lived in roughly 25 United States geographic areas. In the prospective study, participants were assigned to cohorts based on the clinical history participants reported in a screening survey and a study questionnaire. ImmuneRACE Cohort 3 recovered participants were defined by two consecutive negative NP/OP PCR tests, healthcare professional clearance, or symptom resolution. Mobile phlebotomists in the prospective study collected whole blood, serum and a nasopharyngeal or oropharyngeal swab from every participant. Over a roughly two-month period, participants in the prospective study had the option of providing additional blood draws and questionnaires. Blood samples from the prospective study were shipped frozen or at room temperature prior to DNA extraction. Concerning this clone itself: This clone's antigen is unknown. No base qualities exist here, and no much larger clone lies one base off it.

Trimming costs V 6 bases and J 0 bases, and their ends lie 11 bases apart. The CDR3 sequence holds 14 residues, the cysteine and phenylalanine included. The retained sequence is limited to the CDR3, 42 bases, with the frame set at the first base. From the germline V gene, CDR1 is SNHLY and CDR2 is FYNNEI. The immunoSEQ Assay, a bias-controlled multiplex PCR, was used to amplify TCRbeta CDR3 regions from genomic DNA. The authors processed their data as follows. Within the assay, amplification of reference gene primers was used to estimate how many nucleated cells each sample contained. To quantify the absolute abundance of each unique TCRbeta CDR3 rearrangement, sequence reads were collapsed and filtered. For each sample, productive Simpson clonality was calculated by taking the square root of Simpson's diversity index across productive rearrangements. The table comes from immuneACCESS by way of TCRdb, which keeps in-frame sequences with V and J called. Part of the clones is missing from these tables; in studies checked, under half for an unresolved V gene and the rest for unknown reasons. For V, J and clone size, that table is used; D and trimming come from the DNA. The sample profile shows roughly 280,000 clones; under 90% of them were found once. The top ten hold less than 2% of the sample.

The sequence was collected from a woman aged 60-75 years who had recovered from COVID-19. Specimen: PBMCs or T cells enriched from blood (not recorded which). The rearranged chain carries TRBV2 and TRBJ2-5; the best D guess is TRBD1, with 6 bases matching. The nucleotides read TGTGCCAGCAGCGCCTGGACAGACCAAGAGACCCAGTACTTC. The resulting protein is CASSAWTDQETQYF.